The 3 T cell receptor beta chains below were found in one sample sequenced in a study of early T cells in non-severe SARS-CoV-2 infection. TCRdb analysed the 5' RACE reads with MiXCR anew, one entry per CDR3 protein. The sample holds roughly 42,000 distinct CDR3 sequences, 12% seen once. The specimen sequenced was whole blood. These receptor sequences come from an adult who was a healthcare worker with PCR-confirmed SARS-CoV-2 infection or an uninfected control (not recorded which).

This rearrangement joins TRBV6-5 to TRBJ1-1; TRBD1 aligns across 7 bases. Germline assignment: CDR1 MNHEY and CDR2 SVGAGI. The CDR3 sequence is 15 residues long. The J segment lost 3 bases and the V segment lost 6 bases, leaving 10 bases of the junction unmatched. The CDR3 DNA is TGTGCCAGCAGGAAGCTCGGGACAGCTTACACTGAAGCTTTCTTT. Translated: CASRKLGTAYTEAFF.

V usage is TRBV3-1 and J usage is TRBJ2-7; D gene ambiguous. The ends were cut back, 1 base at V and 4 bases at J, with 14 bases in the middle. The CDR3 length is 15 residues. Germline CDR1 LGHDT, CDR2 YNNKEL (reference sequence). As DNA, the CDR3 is TGTGCCAGCAGCCAAGGCCTAGTACCAGGTTACGAGCAGTACTTC. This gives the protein CASSQGLVPGYEQYF.

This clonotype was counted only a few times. CDR3 loop: CASSQAGTGALNEQFF. Written as DNA, the CDR3 is TGTGCCAGCAGCCAGGCCGGGACAGGGGCGCTGAATGAGCAGTTCTTC. This chain connects TRBV3-1 to TRBJ2-1; 10 nucleotides line up with TRBD1. The CDR3 runs 16 residues. The V and J ends lost 3 bases and 7 bases, in that order; junction bases with no gene match: 9. Germline CDR1 LGHDT, CDR2 YNNKEL (reference sequence).